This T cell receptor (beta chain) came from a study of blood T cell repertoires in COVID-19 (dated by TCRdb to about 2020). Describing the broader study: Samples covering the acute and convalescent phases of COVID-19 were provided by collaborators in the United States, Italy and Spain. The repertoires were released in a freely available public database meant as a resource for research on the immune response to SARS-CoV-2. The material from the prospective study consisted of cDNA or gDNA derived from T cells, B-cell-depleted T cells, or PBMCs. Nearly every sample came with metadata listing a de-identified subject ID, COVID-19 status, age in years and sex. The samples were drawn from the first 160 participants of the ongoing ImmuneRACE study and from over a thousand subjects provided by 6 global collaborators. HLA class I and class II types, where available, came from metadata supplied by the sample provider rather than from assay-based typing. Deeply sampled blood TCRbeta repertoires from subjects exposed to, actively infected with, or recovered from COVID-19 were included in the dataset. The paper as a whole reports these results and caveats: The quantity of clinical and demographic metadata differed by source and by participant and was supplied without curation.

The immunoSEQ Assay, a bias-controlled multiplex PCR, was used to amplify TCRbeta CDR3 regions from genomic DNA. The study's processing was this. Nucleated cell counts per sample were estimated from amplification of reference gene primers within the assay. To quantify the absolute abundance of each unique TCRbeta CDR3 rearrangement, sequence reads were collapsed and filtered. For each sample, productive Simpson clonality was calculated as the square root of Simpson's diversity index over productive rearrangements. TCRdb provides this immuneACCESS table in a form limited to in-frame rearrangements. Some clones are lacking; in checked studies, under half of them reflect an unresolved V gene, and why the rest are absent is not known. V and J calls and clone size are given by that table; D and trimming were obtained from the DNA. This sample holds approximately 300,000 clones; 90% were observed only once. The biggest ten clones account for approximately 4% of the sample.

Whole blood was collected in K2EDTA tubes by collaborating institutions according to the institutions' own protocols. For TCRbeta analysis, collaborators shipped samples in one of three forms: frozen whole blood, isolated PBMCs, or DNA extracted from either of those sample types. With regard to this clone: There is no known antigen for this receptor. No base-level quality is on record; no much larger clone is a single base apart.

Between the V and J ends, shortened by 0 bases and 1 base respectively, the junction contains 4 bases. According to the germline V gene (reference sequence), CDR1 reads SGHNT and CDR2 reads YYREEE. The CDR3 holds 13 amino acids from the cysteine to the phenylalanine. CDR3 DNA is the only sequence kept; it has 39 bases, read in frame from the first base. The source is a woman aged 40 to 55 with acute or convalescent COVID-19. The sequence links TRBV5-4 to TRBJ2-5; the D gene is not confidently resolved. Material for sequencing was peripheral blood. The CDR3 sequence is CASSLGAQETQYF. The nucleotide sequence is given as TGTGCCAGCAGCTTGGGAGCCCAAGAGACCCAGTACTTC.